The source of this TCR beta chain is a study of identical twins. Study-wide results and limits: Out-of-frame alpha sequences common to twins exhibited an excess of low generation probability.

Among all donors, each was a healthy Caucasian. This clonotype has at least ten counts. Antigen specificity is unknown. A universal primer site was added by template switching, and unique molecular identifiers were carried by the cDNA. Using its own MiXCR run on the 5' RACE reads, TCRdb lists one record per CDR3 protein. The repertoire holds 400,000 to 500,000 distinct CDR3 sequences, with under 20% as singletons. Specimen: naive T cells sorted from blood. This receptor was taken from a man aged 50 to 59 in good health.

The CDR3 region is CATIRQEGQPQHF. CDR3 DNA: TGTGCCACCATACGACAGGAGGGTCAGCCCCAGCATTTT. This rearrangement joins TRBV24-1 to TRBJ1-5, with D perhaps TRBD1 (6 bases). Per germline, CDR1 KGHDR and CDR2 SFDVKD. V dropped 8 bases and J dropped 6 bases, with 13 bases sitting between them. The CDR3 runs to 13 residues.